This T cell receptor beta chain was recovered during a study of T cells in Graves' hyperthyroidism and ophthalmopathy. CDR1 and CDR2 from the germline V gene are SGHRS and YFSETQ. The V end was cut by 7 bases, the J end by 5 bases, with 21 bases between. This CDR3 comprises 15 residues. Overall study results and limits: Most expanded thyroid clonotypes above 0.001 also appeared in blood. A model using 13 V-J features told ophthalmopathy apart from stable hyperthyroidism.

Amplified TCR beta CDR3 regions derived from RNA transcripts. HTBI primers were used for first-round RT-PCR of the TCR CDR3. TCRdb independently ran MiXCR on the multiplex PCR reads; one entry per CDR3 protein. The table lists more than 300,000 distinct CDR3 sequences, approximately 18% of them singletons. On this clonotype: Its cognate antigen is unknown.

Sequencing input: blood. The chain joins TRBV5-1 to TRBJ2-5, with D possibly matching TRBD1 (5 bases). This TCR came from a woman aged 25-40 years with Graves' hyperthyroidism that later progressed to Graves' ophthalmopathy. The CDR3 DNA reads TGCGCCAGCGTAATTGGGGCAGACCTCCGGGAGACCCAGTACTTC. This encodes CASVIGADLRETQYF.